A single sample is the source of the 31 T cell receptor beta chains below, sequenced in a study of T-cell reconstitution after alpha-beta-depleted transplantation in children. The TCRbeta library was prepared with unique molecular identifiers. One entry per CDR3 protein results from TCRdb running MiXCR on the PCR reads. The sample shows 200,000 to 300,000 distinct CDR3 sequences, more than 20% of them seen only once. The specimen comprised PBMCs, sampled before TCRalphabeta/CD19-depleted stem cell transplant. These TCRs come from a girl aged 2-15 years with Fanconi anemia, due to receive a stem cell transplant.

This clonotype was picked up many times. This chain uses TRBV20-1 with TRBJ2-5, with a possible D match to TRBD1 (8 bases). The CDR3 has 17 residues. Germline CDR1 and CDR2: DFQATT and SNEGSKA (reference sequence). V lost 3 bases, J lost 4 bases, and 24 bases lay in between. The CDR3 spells CSARERTGKSGGETQYF. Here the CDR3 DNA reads TGCAGTGCTAGGGAGCGGACAGGGAAATCGGGAGGAGAGACCCAGTACTTC.

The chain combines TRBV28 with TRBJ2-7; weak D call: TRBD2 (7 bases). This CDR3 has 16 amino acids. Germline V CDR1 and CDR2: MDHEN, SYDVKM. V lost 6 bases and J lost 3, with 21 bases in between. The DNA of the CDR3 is TGTGCCAGCAGCTTCGTGGGGGGGGCCCTTTTCTACGAGCAGTACTTC. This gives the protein CASSFVGGALFYEQYF. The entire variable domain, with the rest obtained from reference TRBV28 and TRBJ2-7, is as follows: DVKVTQSSRYLVKRTGEKVFLECVQDMDHENMFWYRQDPGLGLRLIYFSYDVKMKEKGDIPEGYSVSREKKERFSLILESASTNQTSMYLCASSFVGGALFYEQYFGPGTRLTVT.

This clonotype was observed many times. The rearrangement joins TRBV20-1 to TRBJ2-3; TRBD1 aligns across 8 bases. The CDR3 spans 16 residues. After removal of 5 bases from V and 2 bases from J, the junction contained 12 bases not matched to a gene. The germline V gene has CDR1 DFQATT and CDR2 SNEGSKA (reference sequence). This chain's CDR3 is CSALRAGTGLTDTQYF. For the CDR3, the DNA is TGCAGTGCTCTAAGAGCCGGGACAGGCCTCACAGATACGCAGTATTTT.

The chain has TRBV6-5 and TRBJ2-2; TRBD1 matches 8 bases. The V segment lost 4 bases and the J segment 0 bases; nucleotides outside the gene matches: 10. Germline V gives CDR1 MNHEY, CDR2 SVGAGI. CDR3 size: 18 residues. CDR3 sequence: CASSSPGQVSPNTGELFF. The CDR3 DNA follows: TGTGCCAGCAGTTCTCCGGGACAGGTATCACCGAACACCGGGGAGCTGTTTTTT.

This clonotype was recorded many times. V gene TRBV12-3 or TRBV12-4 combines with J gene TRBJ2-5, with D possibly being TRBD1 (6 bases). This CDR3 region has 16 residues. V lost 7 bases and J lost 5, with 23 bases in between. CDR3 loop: CASTPGTIIGLETQYF. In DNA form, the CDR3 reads TGTGCCAGCACTCCCGGGACAATAATCGGTCTTGAGACCCAGTACTTC.

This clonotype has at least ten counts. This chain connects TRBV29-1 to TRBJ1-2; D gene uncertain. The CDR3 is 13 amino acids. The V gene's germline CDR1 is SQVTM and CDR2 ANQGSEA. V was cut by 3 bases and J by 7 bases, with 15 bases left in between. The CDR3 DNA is TGCAGCGTTGACAGGCAGGTAGTTGGTGGCTACACCTTC. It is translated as CSVDRQVVGGYTF.

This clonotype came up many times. For the CDR3, the DNA is TGTGCCAGCAGTTACTCCGGGACAGGGTGGGCAGATACGCAGTATTTT. It translates to CASSYSGTGWADTQYF. This chain uses TRBV6-5 with TRBJ2-3, with 9 bases identical to TRBD1. The CDR3 is made up of 16 amino acids. Per the germline V gene, CDR1 is MNHEY and CDR2 is SVGAGI. V shed 0 bases, J shed 4 bases, and the junction held 5 bases outside the gene matches.

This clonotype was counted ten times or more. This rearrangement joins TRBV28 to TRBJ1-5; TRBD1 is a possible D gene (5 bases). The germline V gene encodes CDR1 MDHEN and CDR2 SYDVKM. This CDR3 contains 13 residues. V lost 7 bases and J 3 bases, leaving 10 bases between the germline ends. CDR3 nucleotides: TGTGCCAGCATGGGGGTAGTCAATCAGCCCCAGCATTTT. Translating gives CASMGVVNQPQHF.

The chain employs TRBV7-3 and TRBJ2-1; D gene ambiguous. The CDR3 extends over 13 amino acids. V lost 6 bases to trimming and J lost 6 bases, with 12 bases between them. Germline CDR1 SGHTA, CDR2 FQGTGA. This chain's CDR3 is CASRNRGSNEQFF. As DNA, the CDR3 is TGTGCCAGCAGAAATCGCGGCTCCAATGAGCAGTTCTTC.

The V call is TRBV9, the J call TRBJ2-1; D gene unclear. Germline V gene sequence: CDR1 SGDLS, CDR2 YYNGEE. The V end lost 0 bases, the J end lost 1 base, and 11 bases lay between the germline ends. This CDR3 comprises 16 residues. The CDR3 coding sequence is TGTGCCAGCAGCGTAGGTGGGTCCCCGTCCTACAATGAGCAGTTCTTC. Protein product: CASSVGGSPSYNEQFF.

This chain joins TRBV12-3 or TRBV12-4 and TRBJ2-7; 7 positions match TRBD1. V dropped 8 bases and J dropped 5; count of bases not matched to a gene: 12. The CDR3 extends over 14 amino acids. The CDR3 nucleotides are TGTGCCAGCGGACGATCTAGGGGGCGCGACGAGCAGTACTTC. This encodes CASGRSRGRDEQYF.

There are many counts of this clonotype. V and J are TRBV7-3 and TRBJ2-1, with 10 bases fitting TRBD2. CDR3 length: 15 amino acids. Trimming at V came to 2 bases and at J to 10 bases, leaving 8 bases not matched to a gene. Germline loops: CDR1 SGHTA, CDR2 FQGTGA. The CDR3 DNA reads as TGTGCCAGCAGCTTAGTGCGGACTAGCGGCTACGAGCAGTTCTTC. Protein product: CASSLVRTSGYEQFF.

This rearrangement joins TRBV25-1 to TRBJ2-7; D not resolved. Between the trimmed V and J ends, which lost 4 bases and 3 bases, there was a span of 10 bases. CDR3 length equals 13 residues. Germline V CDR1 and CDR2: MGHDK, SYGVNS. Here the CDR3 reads CASSGYRDYEQYF. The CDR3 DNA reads TGTGCCAGCAGTGGCTATAGGGACTACGAGCAGTACTTC.

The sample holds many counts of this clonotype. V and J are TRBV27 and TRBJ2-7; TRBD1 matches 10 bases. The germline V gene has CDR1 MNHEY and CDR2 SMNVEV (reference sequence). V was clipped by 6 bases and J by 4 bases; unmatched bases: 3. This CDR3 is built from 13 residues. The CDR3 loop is CASSKGQGYEQYF. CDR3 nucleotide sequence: TGTGCCAGCAGCAAGGGACAGGGGTACGAGCAGTACTTC.

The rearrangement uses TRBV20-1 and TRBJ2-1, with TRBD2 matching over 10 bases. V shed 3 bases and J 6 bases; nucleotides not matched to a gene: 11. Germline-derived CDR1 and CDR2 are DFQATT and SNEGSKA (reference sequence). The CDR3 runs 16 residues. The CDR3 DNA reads TGCAGTGCTAGTCCTCTCCGAGCGGGGGGGCCCAATGAGCAGTTCTTC. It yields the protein CSASPLRAGGPNEQFF.

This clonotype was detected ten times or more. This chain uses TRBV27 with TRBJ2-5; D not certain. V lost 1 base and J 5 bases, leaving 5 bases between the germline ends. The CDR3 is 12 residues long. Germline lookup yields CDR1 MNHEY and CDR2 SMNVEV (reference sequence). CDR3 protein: CASSLLGETQYF. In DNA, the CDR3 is TGTGCCAGCAGTTTATTGGGGGAGACCCAGTACTTC.

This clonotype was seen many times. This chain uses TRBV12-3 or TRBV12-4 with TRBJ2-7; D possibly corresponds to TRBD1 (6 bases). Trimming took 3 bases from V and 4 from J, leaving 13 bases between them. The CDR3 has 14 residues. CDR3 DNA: TGTGCCAGCAGTTTCCCCGGCCAGGGGTACGAGCAGTACTTC. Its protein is CASSFPGQGYEQYF.

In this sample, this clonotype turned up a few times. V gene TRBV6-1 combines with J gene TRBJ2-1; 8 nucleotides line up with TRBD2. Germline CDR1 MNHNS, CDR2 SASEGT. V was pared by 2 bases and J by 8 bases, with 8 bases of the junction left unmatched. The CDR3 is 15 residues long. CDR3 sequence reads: CASSESGGPRDEQFF. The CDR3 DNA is TGTGCCAGCAGTGAATCGGGGGGGCCACGCGATGAGCAGTTCTTC.

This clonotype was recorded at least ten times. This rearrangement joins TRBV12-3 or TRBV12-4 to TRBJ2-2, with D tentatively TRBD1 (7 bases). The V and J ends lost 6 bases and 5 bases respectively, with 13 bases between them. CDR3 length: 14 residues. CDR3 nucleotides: TGTGCCAGCAGAGGAGGGACAGATACCGGGGAGCTGTTTTTT. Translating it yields CASRGGTDTGELFF.

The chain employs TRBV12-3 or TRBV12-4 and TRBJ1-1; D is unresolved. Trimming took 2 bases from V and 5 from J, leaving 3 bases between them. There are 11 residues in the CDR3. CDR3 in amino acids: CASSLSTEAFF. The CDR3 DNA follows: TGTGCCAGCAGTTTAAGTACTGAAGCTTTCTTT.

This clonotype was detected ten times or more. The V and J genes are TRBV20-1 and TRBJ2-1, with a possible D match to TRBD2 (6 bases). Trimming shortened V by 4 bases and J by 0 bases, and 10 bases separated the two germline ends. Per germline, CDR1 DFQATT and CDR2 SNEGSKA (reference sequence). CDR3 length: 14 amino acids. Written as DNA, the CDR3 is TGCAGTGCTATAGCGGCCCGCTCCTACAATGAGCAGTTCTTC. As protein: CSAIAARSYNEQFF.

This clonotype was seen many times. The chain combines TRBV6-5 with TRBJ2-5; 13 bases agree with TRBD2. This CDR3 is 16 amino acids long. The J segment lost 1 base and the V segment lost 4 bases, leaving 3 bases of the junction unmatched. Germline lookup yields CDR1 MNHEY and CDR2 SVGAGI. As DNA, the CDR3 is TGTGCCAGCAGTTGGGGACTAGCGGGACCCCAAGAGACCCAGTACTTC. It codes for CASSWGLAGPQETQYF.

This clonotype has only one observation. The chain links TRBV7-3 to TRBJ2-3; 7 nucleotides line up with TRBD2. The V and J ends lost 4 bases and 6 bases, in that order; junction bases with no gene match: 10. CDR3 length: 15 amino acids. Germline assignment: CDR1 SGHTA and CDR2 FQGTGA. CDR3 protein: CASSSSGTTTDTQYF. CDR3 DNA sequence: TGTGCCAGCAGCTCCTCCGGGACTACGACGGATACGCAGTATTTT. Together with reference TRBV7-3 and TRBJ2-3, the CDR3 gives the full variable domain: GAGVSQTPSNKVTEKGKYVELRCDPISGHTALYWYRQSLGQGPEFLIYFQGTGAADDSGLPNDRFFAVRPEGSVSTLKIQRTERGDSAVYLCASSSSGTTTDTQYFGPGTRLTVL.

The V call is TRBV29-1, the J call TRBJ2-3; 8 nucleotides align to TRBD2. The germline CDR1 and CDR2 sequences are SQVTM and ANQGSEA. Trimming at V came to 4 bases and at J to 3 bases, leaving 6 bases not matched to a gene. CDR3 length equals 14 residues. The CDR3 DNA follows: TGCAGCGTTGTTGGGACTAGAGGTACAGATACGCAGTATTTT. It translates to CSVVGTRGTDTQYF.

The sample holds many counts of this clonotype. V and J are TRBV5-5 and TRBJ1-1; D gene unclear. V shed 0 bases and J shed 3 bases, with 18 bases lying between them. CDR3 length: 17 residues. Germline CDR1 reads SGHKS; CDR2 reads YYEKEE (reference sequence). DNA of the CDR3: TGTGCCAGCAGCTTGGCCTCGGTTCCAGCGACATACACTGAAGCTTTCTTT. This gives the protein CASSLASVPATYTEAFF.

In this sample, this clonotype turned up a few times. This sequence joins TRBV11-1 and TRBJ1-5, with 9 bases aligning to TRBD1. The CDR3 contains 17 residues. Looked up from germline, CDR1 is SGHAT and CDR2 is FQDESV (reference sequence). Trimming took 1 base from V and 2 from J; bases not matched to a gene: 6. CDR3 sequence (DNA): TGTGCCAGCAGCTTAGGGACAGGGGATCTGGGCAATCAGCCCCAGCATTTT. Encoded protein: CASSLGTGDLGNQPQHF.

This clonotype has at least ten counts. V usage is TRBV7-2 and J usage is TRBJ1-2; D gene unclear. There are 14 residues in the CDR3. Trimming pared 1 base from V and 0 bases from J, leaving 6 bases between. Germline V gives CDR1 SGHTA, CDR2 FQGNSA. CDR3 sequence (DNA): TGTGCCAGCAGCTTAGTGACTACTAACTATGGCTACACCTTC. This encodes CASSLVTTNYGYTF.

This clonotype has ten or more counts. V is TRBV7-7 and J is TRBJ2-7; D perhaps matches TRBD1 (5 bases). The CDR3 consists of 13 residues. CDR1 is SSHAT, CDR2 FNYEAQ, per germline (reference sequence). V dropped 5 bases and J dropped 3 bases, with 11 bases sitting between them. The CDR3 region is CASSPPDSYEQYF. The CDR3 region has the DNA TGTGCCAGCAGCCCCCCTGACAGCTACGAGCAGTACTTC.

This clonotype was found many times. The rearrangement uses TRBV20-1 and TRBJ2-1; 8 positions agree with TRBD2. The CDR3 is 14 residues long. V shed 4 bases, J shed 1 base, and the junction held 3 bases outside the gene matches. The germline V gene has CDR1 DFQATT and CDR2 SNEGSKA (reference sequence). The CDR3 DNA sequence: TGCAGTGCTATCGGGGGGGGGTCCTACAATGAGCAGTTCTTC. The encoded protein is CSAIGGGSYNEQFF.

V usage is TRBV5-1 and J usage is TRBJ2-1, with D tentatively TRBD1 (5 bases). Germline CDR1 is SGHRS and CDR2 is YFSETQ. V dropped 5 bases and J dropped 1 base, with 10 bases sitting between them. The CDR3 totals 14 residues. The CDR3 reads CASRGRASYNEQFF. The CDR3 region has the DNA TGCGCCAGCAGGGGCAGGGCTTCCTACAATGAGCAGTTCTTC. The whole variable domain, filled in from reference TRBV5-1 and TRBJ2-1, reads KAGVTQTPRYLIKTRGQQVTLSCSPISGHRSVSWYQQTPGQGLQFLFEYFSETQRNKGNFPGRFSGRQFSNSRSEMNVSTLELGDSALYLCASRGRASYNEQFFGPGTRLTVL.

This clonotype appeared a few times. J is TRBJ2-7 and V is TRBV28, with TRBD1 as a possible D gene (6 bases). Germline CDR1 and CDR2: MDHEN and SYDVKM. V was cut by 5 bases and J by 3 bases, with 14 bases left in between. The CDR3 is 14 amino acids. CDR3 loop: CASSNQGNYYEQYF. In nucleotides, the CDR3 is TGTGCCAGCAGTAACCAGGGGAACTACTACGAGCAGTACTTC.